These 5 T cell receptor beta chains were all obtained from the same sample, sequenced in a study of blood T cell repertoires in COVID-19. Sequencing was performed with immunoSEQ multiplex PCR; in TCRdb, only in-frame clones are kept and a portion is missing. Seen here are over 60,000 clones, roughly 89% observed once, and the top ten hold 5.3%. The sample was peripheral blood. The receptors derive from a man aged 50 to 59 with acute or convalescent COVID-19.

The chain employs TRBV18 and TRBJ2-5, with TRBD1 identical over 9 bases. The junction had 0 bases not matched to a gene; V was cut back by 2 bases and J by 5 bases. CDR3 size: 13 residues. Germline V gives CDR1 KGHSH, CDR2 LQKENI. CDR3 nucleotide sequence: TGTGCCAGCTCACCAGGGACAGGGGAGACCCAGTACTTC. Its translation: CASSPGTGETQYF. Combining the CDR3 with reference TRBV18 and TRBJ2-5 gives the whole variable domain NAGVMQNPRHLVRRRGQEARLRCSPMKGHSHVYWYRQLPEEGLKFMVYLQKENIIDESGMPKERFSAEFPKEGPSILRIQQVVRGDSAAYFCASSPGTGETQYFGPGTRLLVL.

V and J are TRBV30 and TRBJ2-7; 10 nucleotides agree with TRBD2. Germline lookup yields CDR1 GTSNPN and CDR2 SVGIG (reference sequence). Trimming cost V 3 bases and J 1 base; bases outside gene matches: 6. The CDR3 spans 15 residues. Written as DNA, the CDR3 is TGTGCCTGGAGCCTGGGACTAGCGAAATCCTACGAGCAGTACTTC. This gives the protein CAWSLGLAKSYEQYF.

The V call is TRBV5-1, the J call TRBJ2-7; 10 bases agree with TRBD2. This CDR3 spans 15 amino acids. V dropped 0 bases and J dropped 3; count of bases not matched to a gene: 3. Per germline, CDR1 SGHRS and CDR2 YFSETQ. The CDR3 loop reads CASSLDPSGGYEQYF. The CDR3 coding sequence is TGCGCCAGCAGCTTGGACCCTAGCGGGGGCTACGAGCAGTACTTC.

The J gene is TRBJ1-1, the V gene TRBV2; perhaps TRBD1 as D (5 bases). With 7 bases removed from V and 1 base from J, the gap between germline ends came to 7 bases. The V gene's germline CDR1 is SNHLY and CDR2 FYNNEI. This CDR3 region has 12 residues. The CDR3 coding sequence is TGTGCCAGCAATACAGGGAACACTGAAGCTTTCTTT. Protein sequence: CASNTGNTEAFF.

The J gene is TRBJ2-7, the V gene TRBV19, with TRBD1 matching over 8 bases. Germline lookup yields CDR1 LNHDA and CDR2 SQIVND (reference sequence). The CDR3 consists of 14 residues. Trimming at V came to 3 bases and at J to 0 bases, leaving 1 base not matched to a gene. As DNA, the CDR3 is TGTGCCAGTAGTATCCAGGGGGCCTCCTACGAGCAGTACTTC. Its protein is CASSIQGASYEQYF. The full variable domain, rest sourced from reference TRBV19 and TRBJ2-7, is DGGITQSPKYLFRKEGQNVTLSCEQNLNHDAMYWYRQDPGQGLRLIYYSQIVNDFQKGDIAEGYSVSREKKESFPLTVTSAQKNPTAFYLCASSIQGASYEQYFGPGTRLTVT.